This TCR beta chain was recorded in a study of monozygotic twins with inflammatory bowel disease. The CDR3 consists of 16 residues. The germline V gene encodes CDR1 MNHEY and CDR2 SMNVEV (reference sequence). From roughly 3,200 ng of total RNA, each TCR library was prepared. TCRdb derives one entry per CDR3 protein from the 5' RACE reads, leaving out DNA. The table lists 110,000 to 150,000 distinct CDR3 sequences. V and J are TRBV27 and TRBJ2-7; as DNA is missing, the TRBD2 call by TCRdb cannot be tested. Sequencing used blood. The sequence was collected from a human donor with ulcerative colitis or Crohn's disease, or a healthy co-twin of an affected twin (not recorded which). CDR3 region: CASSLRLAGGPYEQYF.